Below, 26 T cell receptor beta chains from the same sample are listed, as sequenced in a study of PD-1 blockade in classical Hodgkin lymphoma. The assay was immunoSEQ multiplex PCR, and TCRdb's table has in-frame clones only and misses some. The repertoire holds about 40,000 clones, around 71% seen once, with 3% to 3.5% in the top ten. All the patients suffered relapse after autologous stem cell transplantation, and brentuximab vedotin exposure differed. The starting material was peripheral blood mononuclear cells (PBMCs), obtained at baseline. The receptor set was obtained from a human donor with classical Hodgkin lymphoma.

The chain recombines TRBV6-1 with TRBJ1-1; a weak D match, TRBD1 (6 bases). Trimming cost V 7 bases and J 3 bases, with 15 bases left between them. The CDR3 is 14 residues long. CDR1 MNHNS and CDR2 SASEGT come from the germline V gene. DNA of the CDR3: TGTGCCAGCATTTGGGGGGCTCGGGACACTGAAGCTTTCTTT. It codes for CASIWGARDTEAFF.

The chain has TRBV30 and TRBJ1-5, with D maybe TRBD1 (5 bases). CDR1 GTSNPN and CDR2 SVGIG come from the germline V gene (reference sequence). Trimming removed 0 bases at V and 3 bases at J, with 15 bases between. This CDR3 spans 16 amino acids. CDR3 bases: TGTGCCTGGAGTGTGATGGGCCAGGGCCTCAATCAGCCCCAGCATTTT. It specifies CAWSVMGQGLNQPQHF.

The CDR3 is CASSGYWEATEAFF. CDR3 coding DNA: TGTGCCAGCAGTGGGTATTGGGAGGCCACTGAAGCTTTCTTT. The rearrangement joins TRBV28 to TRBJ1-1; D call uncertain. Germline V lookup: CDR1 MDHEN, CDR2 SYDVKM. This CDR3 is 14 amino acids long. The V gene lost 5 bases and the J gene lost 4 bases, with 14 bases spanning the gap.

In this sample, this clone turned up once. The chain employs TRBV2 and TRBJ1-1; 10 bases agree with TRBD1. Germline V lookup: CDR1 SNHLY, CDR2 FYNNEI. The CDR3 sequence is 16 residues long. V lost 3 bases to trimming and J lost 3 bases; unmatched junction nucleotides: 7. This chain's CDR3 is CASSDRDRGRDTEAFF. CDR3 DNA sequence: TGTGCCAGCAGTGATAGGGACAGGGGACGTGACACTGAAGCTTTCTTT. The full variable domain, completed using reference TRBV2 and TRBJ1-1, is EPEVTQTPSHQVTQMGQEVILRCVPISNHLYFYWYRQILGQKVEFLVSFYNNEISEKSEIFDDQFSVERPDGSNFTLKIRSTKLEDSAMYFCASSDRDRGRDTEAFFGQGTRLTVV.

This clone appeared a few times. The chain links TRBV5-4 to TRBJ1-2; tentative D call: TRBD1 (6 bases). The CDR3 consists of 13 residues. Between the trimmed V and J ends, which lost 10 bases and 4 bases, there was a span of 17 bases. CDR1 and CDR2 from the germline V gene are SGHNT and YYREEE (reference sequence). The CDR3 nucleotides read TGTGCCCCCCAGGGCGGGGGCGGCTATGGCTACACCTTC. It is translated as CAPQGGGGYGYTF.

Concerning this clone: The same CDR3 is also encoded by other DNA sequences in this sample. The V and J genes are TRBV27 and TRBJ2-3, with no clear D. V was trimmed by 5 bases and J by 0 bases, leaving 6 bases between them. Germline lookup yields CDR1 MNHEY and CDR2 SMNVEV (reference sequence). This CDR3 has 13 residues. CDR3 coding DNA: TGTGCCAGCAGTCTTTCTAGCACAGATACGCAGTATTTT. Translated, it gives CASSLSSTDTQYF.

This clone was observed once. The rearrangement links TRBV20-1 to TRBJ2-7; D is ambiguous. V was cut by 5 bases and J by 4 bases, with 9 bases left in between. Germline V CDR1 and CDR2: DFQATT, SNEGSKA (reference sequence). The CDR3 sequence is 11 residues long. DNA for the CDR3: TGCAGTGCTCTAGATGGTTACGAGCAGTACTTC. Translating gives CSALDGYEQYF.

V usage is TRBV7-6 and J usage is TRBJ2-7, with TRBD1 matching over 7 bases. Trimming removed 0 bases from V and 3 bases from J; junction bases left unmatched: 5. This CDR3 contains 15 residues. CDR1 and CDR2 from the germline V gene are SGHVS and FNYEAQ. CDR3 sequence reads: CASSLAPGQSYEQYF. CDR3 in DNA: TGTGCCAGCAGCTTAGCCCCGGGACAGAGCTACGAGCAGTACTTC.

V gene TRBV7-2 combines with J gene TRBJ2-1; 10 bases map to TRBD2. The CDR3 is 18 residues long. Germline assignment: CDR1 SGHTA and CDR2 FQGNSA. V lost 2 bases, J lost 6 bases, and 13 bases stayed unmatched. CDR3 loop: CASSLRSSGGNYGNEQFF. CDR3 DNA sequence: TGTGCCAGCAGCTTAAGGTCTAGCGGGGGAAACTATGGCAATGAGCAGTTCTTC. Combining the CDR3 with reference TRBV7-2 and TRBJ2-1 gives the whole variable domain GAGVSQSPSNKVTEKGKDVELRCDPISGHTALYWYRQSLGQGLEFLIYFQGNSAPDKSGLPSDRFSAERTGGSVSTLTIQRTQQEDSAVYLCASSLRSSGGNYGNEQFFGPGTRLTVL.

The sample holds a few counts of this clone. This chain joins TRBV18 and TRBJ2-2; 15 bases align to TRBD2. The V segment lost 2 bases and the J segment 6 bases; nucleotides outside the gene matches: 7. The CDR3 is made up of 18 amino acids. Looked up from germline, CDR1 is KGHSH and CDR2 is LQKENI. The CDR3 spells CASSPDTGTSGRSGELFF. CDR3 bases: TGTGCCAGCTCACCAGATACCGGGACTAGCGGGAGGTCCGGGGAGCTGTTTTTT.

This clone turned up a few times. This chain uses TRBV7-9 with TRBJ2-7, with D maybe TRBD2 (6 bases). The CDR3 spans 15 residues. Germline-derived CDR1 and CDR2 are SEHNR and FQNEAQ (reference sequence). V lost 2 bases and J lost 1, with 12 bases in between. The CDR3 loop is CASSLTGGPSYEQYF. In nucleotides, the CDR3 is TGTGCCAGCAGCTTAACCGGGGGACCTTCCTACGAGCAGTACTTC.

This clone was seen more than once but under ten times. This chain joins TRBV5-4 and TRBJ2-3; D is possibly TRBD2 (7 bases). V was shortened by 4 bases and J by 1 base, with 13 bases between the two germline ends. CDR1 is SGHNT, CDR2 YYREEE, per germline (reference sequence). The CDR3 runs 15 residues. The CDR3 sequence: CASSRRGGGTDTQYF. CDR3 nucleotide sequence: TGTGCCAGCAGCCGCAGGGGAGGGGGCACAGATACGCAGTATTTT.

The rearrangement joins TRBV19 to TRBJ2-3; TRBD2 might be the D (6 bases). The V gene lost 5 bases and the J gene lost 6 bases, with 18 bases spanning the gap. This CDR3 is built from 15 residues. Germline V gene data show CDR1 as LNHDA and CDR2 as SQIVND (reference sequence). The CDR3 here is CASSSAGRQIDTQYF. The CDR3 coding sequence is TGTGCCAGTAGTTCGGCGGGACGGCAGATCGATACGCAGTATTTT.

The chain combines TRBV4-2 with TRBJ1-2, with a tentative D call TRBD1 (6 bases). Germline V gene lookup returns CDR1 LGHNA and CDR2 YNFKEQ. The CDR3 spans 17 residues. Trimming took 5 bases from V and 5 from J, leaving 24 bases between them. The CDR3 loop reads CASSLGAGDPFSYGYTF. CDR3 nucleotide sequence: TGTGCCAGCAGCTTGGGGGCAGGGGACCCTTTCAGTTATGGCTACACCTTC.

This clone has only a few counts. The CDR3 sequence is CASSPNQRGNTDTQYF. The CDR3 nucleotides are TGTGCCAGCAGCCCAAACCAGCGGGGGAACACAGATACGCAGTATTTT. This chain links TRBV7-2 with TRBJ2-3, with 8 nucleotides matching TRBD2. CDR1 is SGHTA and CDR2 is FQGNSA in the germline V gene. Trimming cost V 5 bases and J 2 bases; bases outside gene matches: 9. There are 16 residues in the CDR3.

J is TRBJ1-2 and V is TRBV6-5, with 7 positions matching TRBD1. This CDR3 spans 12 amino acids. The V gene end was trimmed by 6 bases and the J gene end by 3 bases; junction bases not matched to a gene: 1. The germline V gene has CDR1 MNHEY and CDR2 SVGAGI. In nucleotides, the CDR3 is TGTGCCAGCAGGGGGACAGACTATGGCTACACCTTC. It codes for CASRGTDYGYTF.

This clone has at least ten counts. The V call is TRBV9, the J call TRBJ2-5; 7 bases are shared with TRBD1. V was pared by 3 bases and J by 0 bases, with 11 bases of the junction left unmatched. The CDR3 contains 17 residues. CDR1 and CDR2 (germline): SGDLS, YYNGEE. CDR3 bases: TGTGCCAGCAGCGCCCCCCGGGACAGAGGCAACCAAGAGACCCAGTACTTC. As protein: CASSAPRDRGNQETQYF.

Here the CDR3 DNA reads TGTGCCAGCAGTGACTCCACTTCGGGGCCCACAGATACGCAGTATTTT. Encoded protein: CASSDSTSGPTDTQYF. This chain joins TRBV6-4 and TRBJ2-3; perhaps D is TRBD1 or TRBD2 (5 bases each). CDR3 size: 16 residues. V was trimmed by 0 bases and J by 2 bases, leaving 12 bases between them. Germline loops: CDR1 MRHNA, CDR2 SNTAGT.

The gene calls are TRBV27 and TRBJ1-2, with D possibly TRBD1 on 6 matching bases. The CDR3 is 13 amino acids. In germline, CDR1 is MNHEY, CDR2 SMNVEV (reference sequence). V shed 6 bases and J shed 6 bases, with 14 bases lying between them. This chain's CDR3 is CASRGGSIHGYTF. The CDR3 bases are TGTGCCAGCAGAGGGGGGTCGATTCATGGCTACACCTTC.

The chain carries TRBV6-5 and TRBJ1-3, with D unclear. V lost 10 bases and J 2 bases, leaving 18 bases between the germline ends. CDR1 MNHEY and CDR2 SVGAGI come from the germline V gene. This CDR3 is built from 15 residues. The CDR3 loop is CATVDVISAGNTIYF. For the CDR3, the DNA is TGTGCCACCGTCGACGTCATCTCGGCTGGAAACACCATATATTTT.

The rearrangement uses TRBV2 and TRBJ2-1; 10 bases align to TRBD1. The germline gives CDR1 SNHLY, CDR2 FYNNEI. CDR3 length equals 14 residues. With V trimmed by 6 bases and J by 9 bases, 8 bases remained unmatched. DNA of the CDR3: TGTGCCAGCAGCCCGGACAGGGGGAGCGGTGAGCAGTTCTTC. It codes for CASSPDRGSGEQFF.

Only a few counts were recorded for this clone. The V and J genes are TRBV19 and TRBJ2-5, with D unclear. The CDR3 length is 16 residues. With 5 bases removed from V and 2 bases from J, the gap between germline ends came to 18 bases. CDR1 and CDR2 from the germline V gene are LNHDA and SQIVND (reference sequence). CDR3 nucleotides: TGTGCCAGTAGTCCCTCCTTTGGGCAATTGCAAGAGACCCAGTACTTC. Protein product: CASSPSFGQLQETQYF.

This clone was seen a few times. CDR3 sequence reads: CASSAGGESYEQYF. The CDR3 nucleotides are TGTGCCAGCAGCGCCGGGGGGGAGTCCTACGAGCAGTACTTC. The chain links TRBV9 to TRBJ2-7; 8 bases match TRBD2. Unmatched junction bases numbered 3, after V lost 3 bases and J lost 1 base. The CDR3 runs to 14 residues. Germline V CDR1 and CDR2: SGDLS, YYNGEE.

The rearrangement uses TRBV28 and TRBJ2-3, with TRBD1 matching over 8 bases. CDR1 is MDHEN, CDR2 SYDVKM, per germline. V lost 3 bases, J lost 2 bases, and 10 bases stayed unmatched. The CDR3 totals 17 residues. The CDR3 loop is CASSFGEDRVHTDTQYF. The CDR3 DNA reads TGTGCCAGCAGTTTCGGGGAGGACAGGGTCCACACAGATACGCAGTATTTT.

This clone was detected only a few times. The chain has TRBV27 and TRBJ2-1; TRBD2 matches at 14 bases. Trimming took 4 bases from V and 9 from J; bases not matched to a gene: 8. The CDR3 contains 16 residues. Germline CDR1 MNHEY, CDR2 SMNVEV (reference sequence). This CDR3 reads CASSSGTSGSGTEQFF. CDR3 sequence (DNA): TGTGCCAGCAGTTCAGGGACTAGCGGGAGTGGGACTGAGCAGTTCTTC.

The V and J genes are TRBV21-1 and TRBJ1-4; the table's D call, TRBD1, has no DNA check behind it. TRBV21-1 is a pseudogene locus. The length of the CDR3 is 18 residues. DNA of the CDR3: TGTGCCAGCAGCACACGGGACAGGGGGCGGAGTACTCGGGAAAAACTGTTTTTT. Amino acid sequence: CASSTRDRGRSTREKLFF.